Presented here are 25 T cell receptor beta chains from one specimen sequenced in a study of control samples from healthy donors and cancer patients. The assay was immunoSEQ multiplex PCR, and TCRdb's table has in-frame clones only and misses some. Among 150,000 or so clones listed, approximately 90% were seen once. Sequencing was done on a sample of blood. The receptors shown here come from a woman aged 45-65 years in good health.

This chain connects TRBV15 to TRBJ1-5; D is undetermined. The germline V and J ends were trimmed by 1 base and 3 bases, with 10 bases remaining between them. The CDR3 length is 15 residues. CDR1 is LNHNV, CDR2 YYDKDF, per germline (reference sequence). The CDR3 sequence: CATSRVRADNQPQHF. The CDR3 coding sequence is TGTGCCACCAGCAGAGTGAGGGCAGACAATCAGCCCCAGCATTTT.

The chain recombines TRBV5-1 with TRBJ2-7; 9 bases are a match to TRBD1. The CDR3 has 14 residues. Germline V gene sequence: CDR1 SGHRS, CDR2 YFSETQ. V lost 4 bases to trimming and J lost 3 bases; unmatched junction nucleotides: 5. The CDR3 coding sequence is TGCGCCAGCAGCCGAAGGACAGGGGACTACGAGCAGTACTTC. This codes for CASSRRTGDYEQYF.

The chain combines TRBV5-1 with TRBJ1-1; D not certain. Germline V gene data show CDR1 as SGHRS and CDR2 as YFSETQ. The CDR3 has 15 amino acids. Deletions cut 0 bases from V and 5 bases from J, with 14 bases between. CDR3 protein: CASSLGSVLLTEAFF. The DNA for the CDR3 is TGCGCCAGCAGCTTGGGTTCTGTTTTGCTGACTGAAGCTTTCTTT.

This rearrangement joins TRBV14 to TRBJ1-5; unclear D gene. V dropped 5 bases and J dropped 7 bases, with 12 bases sitting between them. This CDR3 comprises 13 residues. In germline, CDR1 is SGHDN, CDR2 FVKESK. The CDR3 region is CASSTTPDQPQHF. The CDR3 bases are TGTGCCAGCAGCACTACACCGGACCAGCCCCAGCATTTT.

The chain employs TRBV5-6 and TRBJ2-2; 8 nucleotides match TRBD1. J lost 0 bases, V lost 1 base, and 11 bases had no gene match. Germline CDR1 SGHDT, CDR2 YYEEEE. This CDR3 is 19 amino acids long. CDR3 in DNA: TGTGCCAGCAGCTTGTTGGGGGCGATGACAGGGGCGAACACCGGGGAGCTGTTTTTT. Encoded protein: CASSLLGAMTGANTGELFF. Combining the CDR3 with reference TRBV5-6 and TRBJ2-2 gives the whole variable domain DAGVTQSPTHLIKTRGQQVTLRCSPKSGHDTVSWYQQALGQGPQFIFQYYEEEERQRGNFPDRFSGHQFPNYSSELNVNALLLGDSALYLCASSLLGAMTGANTGELFFGEGSRLTVL.

J is TRBJ1-3 and V is TRBV27, with no clear D. Germline loops: CDR1 MNHEY, CDR2 SMNVEV (reference sequence). The V end lost 8 bases, the J end lost 2 bases, and 16 bases lay between the germline ends. This CDR3 contains 15 residues. The CDR3 spells CASAESASTGNTIYF. CDR3 DNA sequence: TGTGCCAGCGCCGAGTCAGCGTCCACTGGAAACACCATATATTTT.

The chain has TRBV4-2 and TRBJ1-3; D may be TRBD1 (5 bases). With 0 bases removed from V and 0 bases from J, the gap between germline ends came to 12 bases. Per germline, CDR1 LGHNA and CDR2 YNFKEQ. The CDR3 runs 17 residues. CDR3 nucleotide sequence: TGTGCCAGCAGCCAAGATGCTACTAGGGGCTCTGGAAACACCATATATTTT. The encoded protein is CASSQDATRGSGNTIYF.

The chain combines TRBV29-1 with TRBJ2-5; TRBD1 matches at 12 bases. Trimming cost V 6 bases and J 4 bases; bases outside gene matches: 3. Germline CDR1 and CDR2: SQVTM and ANQGSEA. The length of the CDR3 is 13 residues. The CDR3: CSVGQGAGETQYF. CDR3 nucleotide sequence: TGCAGCGTGGGACAGGGGGCGGGAGAGACCCAGTACTTC.

Written as DNA, the CDR3 is TGTGCCAGCAGTGAAGGAGAAAATGAAAAACTGTTTTTT. Protein: CASSEGENEKLFF. This chain joins TRBV6-1 and TRBJ1-4; D uncertain. The CDR3 loop spans 13 amino acids. The germline V and J ends were trimmed by 1 base and 5 bases, with 5 bases remaining between them. Per the germline V gene, CDR1 is MNHNS and CDR2 is SASEGT.

The genes are TRBV3-1 (or the pseudogene TRBV3-2) and TRBJ1-1; D might be TRBD1 (5 bases). The germline V gene has CDR1 LGHDT and CDR2 YNNKEL (reference sequence). The CDR3 runs 15 residues. Trimming removed 8 bases from V and 4 bases from J, with 20 bases in between. CDR3 amino acids: CASRPRGGRSTEAFF. CDR3 in DNA: TGTGCCAGCCGCCCCCGGGGCGGGAGAAGCACTGAAGCTTTCTTT.

The chain links TRBV19 to TRBJ1-5, with D unresolved. The CDR3 length is 15 residues. Germline CDR1 and CDR2: LNHDA and SQIVND (reference sequence). V was trimmed by 5 bases and J by 2 bases, leaving 13 bases between them. The CDR3 region is CASSGGEAGNQPQHF. In DNA, the CDR3 is TGTGCCAGTAGTGGCGGGGAAGCGGGCAATCAGCCCCAGCATTTT.

V gene TRBV7-2 combines with J gene TRBJ1-1; D may be TRBD1 (6 bases). The V and J ends lost 5 bases and 1 base respectively, with 17 bases between them. Germline lookup yields CDR1 SGHTA and CDR2 FQGNSA. CDR3 length equals 16 residues. CDR3 nucleotide sequence: TGTGCCAGCAGCCGCACATCTGGCAGGGGGAACACTGAAGCTTTCTTT. Translation: CASSRTSGRGNTEAFF.

V and J are TRBV19 and TRBJ1-1; maybe TRBD1 (6 bases). V lost 1 base to trimming and J lost 4 bases, with 13 bases between them. The CDR3 is 15 residues long. Germline CDR1 and CDR2: LNHDA and SQIVND (reference sequence). The CDR3 DNA is TGTGCCAGTAGTATAGTTGGGGGAGGGGGCACTGAAGCTTTCTTT. Amino acids: CASSIVGGGGTEAFF.

The chain joins TRBV25-1 to TRBJ1-2, with D unclear. V dropped 4 bases and J dropped 0 bases, with 12 bases sitting between them. Germline V gene data show CDR1 as MGHDK and CDR2 as SYGVNS. The CDR3 consists of 15 residues. DNA of the CDR3: TGTGCCAGCAGTGGAATGGTCCATTCTAACTATGGCTACACCTTC. Translated: CASSGMVHSNYGYTF.

CDR3 in DNA: TGCAGCGTTGGGCCAAACAAGAACACTGAAGCTTTCTTT. Protein: CSVGPNKNTEAFF. The gene calls are TRBV29-1 and TRBJ1-1; D not resolved. Deletions cut 4 bases from V and 1 base from J, with 10 bases between. Looked up from germline, CDR1 is SQVTM and CDR2 is ANQGSEA. The CDR3 is 13 amino acids.

V gene TRBV6-6 combines with J gene TRBJ1-1, with TRBD1 matching over 9 bases. CDR1 MNHNY and CDR2 SVGAGI come from the germline V gene (reference sequence). The CDR3 has 15 amino acids. V was clipped by 1 base and J by 6 bases; unmatched bases: 6. The CDR3 DNA reads TGTGCCAGCAGTTACTATCTTCGACAGGGGGCTGAAGCTTTCTTT. Amino acids: CASSYYLRQGAEAFF.

Here the CDR3 reads CASKGGAASEQYF. In DNA, the CDR3 is TGTGCCAGCAAAGGCGGGGCGGCTTCCGAGCAGTACTTC. V gene TRBV7-9 combines with J gene TRBJ2-7; possible D gene TRBD2, 6 bases. CDR3 length equals 13 residues. The V end lost 7 bases, the J end lost 6 bases, and 16 bases lay between the germline ends. The germline gives CDR1 SEHNR, CDR2 FQNEAQ (reference sequence).

This CDR3 is CASSQSGTVNTQYF. CDR3 coding DNA: TGTGCCAGCAGCCAATCCGGAACTGTTAATACGCAGTATTTT. The chain joins TRBV16 to TRBJ2-3; D unclear. From germline, CDR1 is KGHSY and CDR2 FQNENV. The CDR3 extends over 14 amino acids. V lost 0 bases and J 7 bases, leaving 11 bases between the germline ends. The full variable domain, completed using reference TRBV16 and TRBJ2-3, is GEEVAQTPKHLVRGEGQKAKLYCAPIKGHSYVFWYQQVLKNEFKFLISFQNENVFDETGMPKERFSAKCLPNSPCSLEIQATKLEDSAVYFCASSQSGTVNTQYFGPGTRLTVL.

V is TRBV10-1 and J is TRBJ1-2; no definite D call. The germline CDR1 and CDR2 sequences are WNHNN and SYGVQD (reference sequence). The V and J ends lost 11 bases and 4 bases respectively, with 17 bases between them. This CDR3 is 13 amino acids long. The CDR3 region is CARFPFRGYGYTF. The CDR3 coding sequence is TGCGCCCGCTTTCCATTTCGAGGCTATGGCTACACCTTC.

This clone has only one observation. J is TRBJ1-2 and V is TRBV4-1; 9 bases are a match to TRBD1. The CDR3 runs to 17 residues. Germline CDR1 and CDR2: MGHRA and YSYEKL. V was pared by 2 bases and J by 6 bases, with 13 bases of the junction left unmatched. DNA for the CDR3: TGCGCCAGCAGCCAACCGGGACAGGGAGCGTTGAAGGATGGCTACACCTTC. Amino acids: CASSQPGQGALKDGYTF.

The rearrangement uses TRBV25-1 and TRBJ2-5; D is unclear. V dropped 3 bases and J dropped 2 bases, with 10 bases sitting between them. There are 14 residues in the CDR3. Germline V gives CDR1 MGHDK, CDR2 SYGVNS. The CDR3 reads CASSDFRGQETQYF. CDR3 DNA sequence: TGTGCCAGCAGTGACTTCCGTGGGCAAGAGACCCAGTACTTC.

This chain joins TRBV19 and TRBJ2-7; D gene unclear. CDR1 and CDR2 (germline): LNHDA, SQIVND (reference sequence). Trimming removed 2 bases from V and 12 bases from J, with 17 bases in between. CDR3 length: 13 residues. In DNA form, the CDR3 reads TGTGCCAGTAGTATAACCGCAAACACATACACGTACTTC. Its protein is CASSITANTYTYF. Full variable domain (rest looked up from reference TRBV19 and TRBJ2-7): DGGITQSPKYLFRKEGQNVTLSCEQNLNHDAMYWYRQDPGQGLRLIYYSQIVNDFQKGDIAEGYSVSREKKESFPLTVTSAQKNPTAFYLCASSITANTYTYFGPGTRLTVT.

The genes are TRBV27 and TRBJ1-1, with unresolved D. Trimming shortened V by 4 bases and J by 11 bases, and 11 bases separated the two germline ends. The CDR3 spans 11 residues. Germline loops: CDR1 MNHEY, CDR2 SMNVEV (reference sequence). The CDR3 DNA is TGTGCCAGCAGTTCGGGGAGTGGGGCTTTCTTT. Encoded protein: CASSSGSGAFF.

This chain joins TRBV19 and TRBJ1-1; possibly TRBD1 for D (5 bases). The germline V gene has CDR1 LNHDA and CDR2 SQIVND (reference sequence). The CDR3 is 12 residues long. The germline V and J ends were trimmed by 9 bases and 1 base, with 9 bases remaining between them. The CDR3 region has the DNA TGTGCCAGCTTAAGGGGGAACACTGAAGCTTTCTTT. Translating gives CASLRGNTEAFF. Variable domain in full (rest from reference TRBV19 and TRBJ1-1): DGGITQSPKYLFRKEGQNVTLSCEQNLNHDAMYWYRQDPGQGLRLIYYSQIVNDFQKGDIAEGYSVSREKKESFPLTVTSAQKNPTAFYLCASLRGNTEAFFGQGTRLTVV.

This rearrangement joins TRBV5-8 to TRBJ1-5; D is perhaps TRBD1 (5 bases). CDR3 length: 15 residues. V was clipped by 1 base and J by 3 bases, with 11 bases between them. The germline V gene encodes CDR1 SGHTS and CDR2 YDEGEE. The CDR3 sequence is CASSLWGGINQPQHF. Written as DNA, the CDR3 is TGTGCCAGCAGCTTGTGGGGGGGGATCAATCAGCCCCAGCATTTT.